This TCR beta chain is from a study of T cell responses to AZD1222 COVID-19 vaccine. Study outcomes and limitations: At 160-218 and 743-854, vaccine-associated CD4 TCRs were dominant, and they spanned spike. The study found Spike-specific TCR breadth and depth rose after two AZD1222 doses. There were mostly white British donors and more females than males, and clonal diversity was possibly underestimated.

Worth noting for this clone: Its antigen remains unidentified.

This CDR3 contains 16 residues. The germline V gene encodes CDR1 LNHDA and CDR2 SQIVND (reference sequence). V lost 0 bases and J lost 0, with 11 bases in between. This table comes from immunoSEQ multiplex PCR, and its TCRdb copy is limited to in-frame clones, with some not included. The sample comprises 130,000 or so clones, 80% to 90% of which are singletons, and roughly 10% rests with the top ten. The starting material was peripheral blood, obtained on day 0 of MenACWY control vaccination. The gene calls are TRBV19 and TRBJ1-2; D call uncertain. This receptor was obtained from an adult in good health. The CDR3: CASSIDHGRANYGYTF. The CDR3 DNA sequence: TGTGCCAGTAGTATAGATCACGGCAGAGCTAACTATGGCTACACCTTC.